This entry features one T cell receptor (beta chain) sequence. V was shortened by 1 base and J by 5 bases, with 17 bases between the two germline ends. CDR1 and CDR2 from the germline V gene are SGHVS and FQNEAQ. This CDR3 is 16 amino acids long. As originally analysed: Nucleated cell number was recorded as an estimate derived from reference gene primer amplification. This table comes from immunoSEQ multiplex PCR, and its TCRdb copy is limited to in-frame clones, with some not included. The V and J calls and clone size were taken over from that table, and D and trimming were inferred from the DNA. This sample has about 93,000 clones, with 85% to 90% found just once. This record belongs to a study of blood T cell repertoires in COVID-19. For the study at large: Whether acute or convalescent, the COVID-19 samples came from the United States, Italy and Spain.

Sequencing used peripheral blood. The chain uses TRBV7-8 and TRBJ1-2; perhaps TRBD1 as D (5 bases). The TCR originated in a human donor with active COVID-19. The donor label of this sample is uncertain. CDR3 nucleotide sequence: TGTGCCAGCAGCTTAGACACCGGACAAGCAACTTATGGCTACACCTTC. This codes for CASSLDTGQATYGYTF. The full variable domain, its missing parts supplied by reference TRBV7-8 and TRBJ1-2, is GAGVSQSPRYKVAKRGQDVALRCDPISGHVSLFWYQQALGQGPEFLTYFQNEAQLDKSGLPSDRFFAERPEGSVSTLKIQRTQQEDSAVYLCASSLDTGQATYGYTFGSGTRLTVV.